This entry lists 7 T cell receptor beta chains sequenced from one sample in a study of blood T cell repertoires in COVID-19. Only in-frame clones appear in the TCRdb table, and some are missing; sequencing was by immunoSEQ multiplex PCR. The data contain 45,000 to 55,000 clones, roughly four fifths of them singletons. Material: peripheral blood. Every receptor here comes from a man in his 60s with active COVID-19.

The J gene is TRBJ1-1, the V gene TRBV12-3 or TRBV12-4; D is possibly TRBD1 (5 bases). This CDR3 region has 13 residues. V was pared by 4 bases and J by 0 bases, with 6 bases between. CDR3 bases: TGTGCCAGCAGTTCGGGGGTGAACACTGAAGCTTTCTTT. Translating it yields CASSSGVNTEAFF.

The chain couples TRBV24-1 to TRBJ2-5, with a tentative D call TRBD1 (6 bases). The CDR3 loop spans 16 amino acids. CDR1 and CDR2 from the germline V gene are KGHDR and SFDVKD. Trimming took 3 bases from V and 2 from J, leaving 15 bases between them. CDR3 in DNA: TGTGCCACCAGTGATACGGTTGGGCAGGGGCAAGAGACCCAGTACTTC. This encodes CATSDTVGQGQETQYF.

The chain joins TRBV14 to TRBJ1-3; perhaps TRBD1 as D (5 bases). Germline values: CDR1 SGHDN, CDR2 FVKESK. The CDR3 has 17 residues. Trimming took off 4 bases at V and 0 bases at J, with 16 bases between the two ends. This CDR3 is CASSPRQTLHSGNTIYF. CDR3 in DNA: TGTGCCAGCAGCCCGCGACAGACCCTGCACTCTGGAAACACCATATATTTT. Full variable domain (rest looked up from reference TRBV14 and TRBJ1-3): EAGVTQFPSHSVIEKGQTVTLRCDPISGHDNLYWYRRVMGKEIKFLLHFVKESKQDESGMPNNRFLAERTGGTYSTLKVQPAELEDSGVYFCASSPRQTLHSGNTIYFGEGSWLTVV.

The chain recombines TRBV6-5 with TRBJ1-2; 7 bases align to TRBD1. CDR1 is MNHEY, CDR2 SVGAGI, per germline. The CDR3 is 14 amino acids. J gave up 4 bases and V 6 bases, and 8 bases lay outside the gene matches. CDR3 sequence reads: CASSFVRDSYGYTF. CDR3 bases: TGTGCCAGCAGCTTCGTCCGGGACAGCTATGGCTACACCTTC.

The CDR3 nucleotides read TGTGCCAGCAGCGCCACTAGCGGGGGGGTAGATACGCAGTATTTT. Translated: CASSATSGGVDTQYF. The chain uses TRBV9 and TRBJ2-3; 13 bases fit TRBD2. This CDR3 comprises 15 residues. Germline-derived CDR1 and CDR2 are SGDLS and YYNGEE. Losses at the gene ends were 3 bases for V and 5 bases for J; bases not matched to a gene: 3.

This chain uses TRBV2 with TRBJ2-5; a possible D gene is TRBD2 (6 bases). The CDR3 contains 13 residues. V was clipped by 4 bases and J by 0 bases, with 6 bases between them. CDR1 is SNHLY and CDR2 is FYNNEI in the germline V gene. CDR3 DNA: TGTGCCAGCAGTGGGGACTACCAAGAGACCCAGTACTTC. It encodes CASSGDYQETQYF.

The rearrangement uses TRBV4-1 and TRBJ2-5; 12 positions match TRBD2. This CDR3 has 16 residues. The V segment lost 5 bases and the J segment 4 bases; nucleotides outside the gene matches: 8. Germline CDR1 is MGHRA and CDR2 is YSYEKL. The DNA for the CDR3 is TGCGCCAGCAGCGTTCGACTAGCGGGAGCAGGAGAGACCCAGTACTTC. Translated, it gives CASSVRLAGAGETQYF.